Following are 5 T cell receptor beta chains from one sample sequenced in a study of cytomegalovirus exposure and HLA in healthy donors. Primers included in the PCR were 60 Vbeta and 13 Jbeta primers. The assay was immunoSEQ multiplex PCR, and TCRdb's table has in-frame clones only and misses some. This table holds roughly 150,000 clones, roughly 80% found once. The source material was PBMCs. These receptors were obtained from a male donor in good health and CMV-seronegative.

This clone was seen just once. The CDR3 protein is CASSLASGASTDTQYF. CDR3 sequence (DNA): TGCGCCAGCAGCTTGGCTAGCGGGGCTAGCACAGATACGCAGTATTTT. The chain employs TRBV5-1 and TRBJ2-3; 9 bases are shared with TRBD2. J lost 0 bases, V lost 0 bases, and 2 bases had no gene match. CDR1 is SGHRS and CDR2 is YFSETQ in the germline V gene. The CDR3 is 16 amino acids.

The chain is built from TRBV7-6 and TRBJ1-6; D is possibly TRBD1 (5 bases). V was pared by 1 base and J by 6 bases, with 16 bases between. CDR1 is SGHVS and CDR2 is FNYEAQ in the germline V gene. The CDR3 has 17 amino acids. This CDR3 is CASSLVKVAGSNSPLHF. For the CDR3, the DNA is TGTGCCAGCAGCTTAGTTAAGGTGGCAGGGTCTAATTCACCCCTCCACTTT.

Note on this clone: At the DNA level, this CDR3 is encoded by other sequences in the same sample as well. The rearrangement links TRBV10-3 to TRBJ1-1; TRBD1 agrees at 9 bases. Germline lookup yields CDR1 ENHRY and CDR2 SYGVKD. V was clipped by 0 bases and J by 5 bases; unmatched bases: 4. The CDR3 runs to 15 residues. The CDR3 here is CAISESGQGRTEAFF. For the CDR3, the DNA is TGTGCCATCAGTGAGTCGGGACAGGGAAGAACTGAAGCTTTCTTT.

The chain is built from TRBV18 and TRBJ2-1; D perhaps matches TRBD1 (6 bases). This CDR3 region has 15 residues. The V end lost 2 bases, the J end lost 1 base, and 9 bases lay between the germline ends. The germline gives CDR1 KGHSH, CDR2 LQKENI. CDR3 in DNA: TGTGCCAGCTCACCAAACAGGGTATCCTACAATGAGCAGTTCTTC. Protein sequence: CASSPNRVSYNEQFF.

The chain is built from TRBV5-1 and TRBJ2-1; 9 bases are shared with TRBD1. The CDR3 runs to 17 residues. V lost 1 base to trimming and J lost 7 bases; unmatched junction nucleotides: 12. From germline, CDR1 is SGHRS and CDR2 YFSETQ. CDR3 sequence (DNA): TGCGCCAGCAGCTTGTCTGCCGGGACAGGGATTACGAATGAGCAGTTCTTC. This sequence encodes CASSLSAGTGITNEQFF.